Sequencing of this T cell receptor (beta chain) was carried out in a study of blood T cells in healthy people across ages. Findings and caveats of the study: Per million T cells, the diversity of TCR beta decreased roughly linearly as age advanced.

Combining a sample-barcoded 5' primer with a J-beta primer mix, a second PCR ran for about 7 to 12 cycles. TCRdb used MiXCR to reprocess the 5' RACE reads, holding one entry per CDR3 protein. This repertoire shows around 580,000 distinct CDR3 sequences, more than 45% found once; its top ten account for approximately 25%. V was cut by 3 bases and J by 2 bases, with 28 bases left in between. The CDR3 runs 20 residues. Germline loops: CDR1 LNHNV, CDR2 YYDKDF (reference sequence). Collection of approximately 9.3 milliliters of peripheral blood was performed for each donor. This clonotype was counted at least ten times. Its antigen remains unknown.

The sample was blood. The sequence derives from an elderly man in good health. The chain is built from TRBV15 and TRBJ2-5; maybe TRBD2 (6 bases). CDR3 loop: CATSSGWGDPLGVYQETQYF. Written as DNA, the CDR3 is TGTGCCACCAGCAGTGGTTGGGGGGACCCACTTGGCGTATATCAAGAGACCCAGTACTTC.